The sample holds many counts of the clone carrying this T cell receptor (beta chain). Its antigen is unidentified. This entry is derived from a study of CD8 T cells in ankylosing spondylitis. As the method for making TCR beta libraries, quantitative 5'-RACE with molecular barcodes was used. Using its own MiXCR run on the 5' RACE reads, TCRdb lists one record per CDR3 protein. The sample has 150,000 to 200,000 distinct CDR3 sequences; 15% to 20% are singletons. From germline, CDR1 is MNHEY and CDR2 SMNVEV (reference sequence). Trimming left V 3 bases short and J 6 bases short, with 18 bases between. This CDR3 spans 16 amino acids. Notes on the study in general: In ankylosing spondylitis patients, matched synovial fluid reportedly showed significant enrichment of disease-linked clones. Previous work reported some of these motif variants in the synovial fluid and blood of reactive arthritis. Among TCR beta sequences, a motif of under ten highly homologous variants appeared characteristic of ankylosing spondylitis blood.

The TCR originated in a male donor aged 10 to 30 with ankylosing spondylitis or in good health (not recorded which). The J gene is TRBJ2-1, the V gene TRBV27, with D possibly TRBD1 on 6 matching bases. The sequenced sample consisted of blood, either unsorted or a sorted T cell fraction (not recorded which). The CDR3 loop is CASSFPRQGLGNEQFF. The CDR3 DNA follows: TGTGCCAGCAGTTTCCCCCGGCAGGGGCTTGGCAATGAGCAGTTCTTC.